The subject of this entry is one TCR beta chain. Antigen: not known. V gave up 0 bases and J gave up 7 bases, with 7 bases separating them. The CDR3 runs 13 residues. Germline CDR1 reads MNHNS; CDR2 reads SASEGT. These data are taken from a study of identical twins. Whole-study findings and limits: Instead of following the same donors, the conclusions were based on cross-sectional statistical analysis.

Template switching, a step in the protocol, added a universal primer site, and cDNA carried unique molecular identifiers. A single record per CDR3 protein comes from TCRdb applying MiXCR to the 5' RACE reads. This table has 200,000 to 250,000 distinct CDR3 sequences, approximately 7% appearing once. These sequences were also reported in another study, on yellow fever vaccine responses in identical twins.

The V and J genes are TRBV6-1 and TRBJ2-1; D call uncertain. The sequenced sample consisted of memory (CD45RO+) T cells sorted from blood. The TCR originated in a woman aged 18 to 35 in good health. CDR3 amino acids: CASSEAGWNEQFF. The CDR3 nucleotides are TGTGCCAGCAGTGAAGCGGGGTGGAATGAGCAGTTCTTC.